The 24 T cell receptor beta chains below all came from one sample that was sequenced in a study of blood T cell repertoires in COVID-19. Clones were sequenced by immunoSEQ multiplex PCR, and TCRdb holds only the in-frame ones, with some missing. The sample lists over 110,000 clones, 75% to 85% occurring once. Sequences were obtained from peripheral blood. The receptors were sampled from a man between 60 and 70 years old with active or convalescent COVID-19.

This clone has a handful of counts. The junction does not match germline at one end; this may be a read error. This chain links TRBV13 with TRBJ2-3, with TRBD1 matching 9 bases. The CDR3 totals 12 residues. Germline CDR1 reads PRHDT; CDR2 reads FYEKMQ (reference sequence). CDR3 protein: CASSGTGLVRHF. The CDR3 DNA is TGTGCCAGCAGCGGGACAGGGTTAGTTCGGCATTTT.

The chain combines TRBV6-4 with TRBJ1-5; D gene uncertain. Trimming left V 10 bases short and J 8 bases short, with 12 bases between. The CDR3 has 11 residues. From germline, CDR1 is MRHNA and CDR2 SNTAGT. DNA for the CDR3: TGTGCCACCCTAGCGGGGAAGCCCCAGCATTTT. It encodes CATLAGKPQHF.

The V and J genes are TRBV30 and TRBJ1-5; D possibly corresponds to TRBD1 (5 bases). CDR3 length equals 14 residues. V gave up 2 bases and J gave up 3 bases, with 11 bases separating them. CDR1 and CDR2 from the germline V gene are GTSNPN and SVGIG (reference sequence). CDR3 bases: TGTGCCTGGAGTTATAGACAGTTCAATCAGCCCCAGCATTTT. Its translation: CAWSYRQFNQPQHF.

This clone was found a few times. The chain uses TRBV7-9 and TRBJ1-1; TRBD1 aligns across 7 bases. The V gene end was trimmed by 1 base and the J gene end by 5 bases; junction bases not matched to a gene: 4. The CDR3 runs to 14 residues. Germline assignment: CDR1 SEHNR and CDR2 FQNEAQ (reference sequence). CDR3 coding DNA: TGTGCCAGCAGCTTAGAGACAGGGAATACTGAAGCTTTCTTT. It encodes CASSLETGNTEAFF.

The chain employs TRBV19 and TRBJ1-3; D gene uncertain. There are 15 residues in the CDR3. From germline, CDR1 is LNHDA and CDR2 SQIVND (reference sequence). V was cut by 5 bases and J by 0 bases, with 11 bases left in between. Here the CDR3 DNA reads TGTGCCAGTAGTGTCACGGTGAGCTCTGGAAACACCATATATTTT. This gives the protein CASSVTVSSGNTIYF. Combining the CDR3 with reference TRBV19 and TRBJ1-3 gives the whole variable domain DGGITQSPKYLFRKEGQNVTLSCEQNLNHDAMYWYRQDPGQGLRLIYYSQIVNDFQKGDIAEGYSVSREKKESFPLTVTSAQKNPTAFYLCASSVTVSSGNTIYFGEGSWLTVV.

J is TRBJ1-6 and V is TRBV2; D unclear. The V gene lost 7 bases and the J gene lost 13 bases, with 20 bases spanning the gap. The CDR3 spans 14 residues. CDR1 and CDR2 from the germline V gene are SNHLY and FYNNEI. For the CDR3, the DNA is TGTGCCAGCACCCGAGCGCGAGTGCCTGATCCCCTCCACTTT. Translated: CASTRARVPDPLHF. Combining the CDR3 with reference TRBV2 and TRBJ1-6 gives the whole variable domain EPEVTQTPSHQVTQMGQEVILRCVPISNHLYFYWYRQILGQKVEFLVSFYNNEISEKSEIFDDQFSVERPDGSNFTLKIRSTKLEDSAMYFCASTRARVPDPLHFGNGTRLTVT.

The chain couples TRBV2 to TRBJ2-7; TRBD1 might be the D (6 bases). From germline, CDR1 is SNHLY and CDR2 FYNNEI. The CDR3 is made up of 14 amino acids. V lost 8 bases to trimming and J lost 6 bases, with 20 bases between them. CDR3: CASSLDSPRGEQYV. In DNA, the CDR3 is TGTGCCAGCTCCCTGGACAGCCCACGTGGCGAGCAGTACGTC.

The chain joins TRBV9 to TRBJ1-5, with 10 bases matching TRBD1. Germline V lookup: CDR1 SGDLS, CDR2 YYNGEE. The CDR3 is made up of 15 amino acids. V shed 3 bases and J 5 bases; nucleotides not matched to a gene: 5. The CDR3 region has the DNA TGTGCCAGCAGCGACGGGACAGGGGCCGATCAGCCCCAGCATTTT. This translates into CASSDGTGADQPQHF.

The chain employs TRBV10-1 and TRBJ1-4; no reliable D call. Germline CDR1 and CDR2: WNHNN and SYGVQD (reference sequence). The CDR3 consists of 14 residues. Between the trimmed V and J ends, which lost 0 bases and 4 bases, there was a span of 6 bases. CDR3 protein: CASSESGVNEKLFF. The CDR3, as DNA: TGCGCCAGCAGTGAGTCGGGAGTTAATGAAAAACTGTTTTTT.

The chain uses TRBV25-1 and TRBJ1-1; TRBD1 aligns across 11 bases. Trimming cost V 4 bases and J 0 bases; bases outside gene matches: 4. From germline, CDR1 is MGHDK and CDR2 SYGVNS. The CDR3 sequence is 16 residues long. The CDR3 nucleotides read TGTGCCAGCAGTGCACGGACAGGGGGCATGAACACTGAAGCTTTCTTT. It encodes CASSARTGGMNTEAFF.

This chain connects TRBV5-6 to TRBJ1-1; unclear D gene. Germline V gives CDR1 SGHDT, CDR2 YYEEEE. The CDR3 extends over 13 amino acids. Trimming took 0 bases from V and 14 from J, leaving 17 bases between them. The CDR3: CASSLAFAGWAFF. The CDR3 coding sequence is TGTGCCAGCAGCTTGGCCTTCGCAGGTTGGGCCTTCTTT.

J is TRBJ2-7 and V is TRBV10-1; 12 bases match TRBD2. V gave up 4 bases and J gave up 3 bases; unmatched junction bases: 16. CDR1 is WNHNN, CDR2 SYGVQD, per germline (reference sequence). The CDR3 totals 19 residues. The CDR3 is CASSAPSGRVVFQFYEQYV. The CDR3 region has the DNA TGCGCCAGCAGTGCACCTAGCGGGAGGGTTGTCTTCCAATTCTACGAGCAGTACGTC.

The genes are TRBV5-1 and TRBJ2-2; 7 positions match TRBD1. V lost 4 bases and J lost 0; bases outside the gene matches: 3. The length of the CDR3 is 15 residues. Germline CDR1 reads SGHRS; CDR2 reads YFSETQ. The DNA of the CDR3 is TGCGCCAGCAGCGCCCAGGGGGCGAACACCGGGGAGCTGTTTTTT. Its protein is CASSAQGANTGELFF.

The rearrangement links TRBV6-2 or TRBV6-3 to TRBJ2-7; 12 bases match TRBD1. CDR1 MNHEY and CDR2 SVGEGT come from the germline V gene. The CDR3 length is 15 residues. Germline trimming cut 4 bases from V and 6 bases from J; bases unmatched to any gene: 7. The chain's CDR3 is CASSWGDRGRSEQYF. In DNA, the CDR3 is TGTGCCAGCAGTTGGGGGGACAGGGGGCGTTCCGAGCAGTACTTC.

This clone was found a few times. V and J are TRBV30 and TRBJ2-7; 7 bases map to TRBD1. Germline CDR1 is GTSNPN and CDR2 is SVGIG (reference sequence). The junction had 11 bases not matched to a gene; V was cut back by 3 bases and J by 6 bases. The CDR3 contains 14 residues. Written as DNA, the CDR3 is TGTGCCTGGAGAAAAAAGACAGGGTCTAGCGAGCAGTACTTC. Its protein product is CAWRKKTGSSEQYF.

The chain joins TRBV5-1 to TRBJ1-4, with unresolved D. Deletions cut 4 bases from V and 6 bases from J, with 7 bases between. Germline V gene data show CDR1 as SGHRS and CDR2 as YFSETQ. The CDR3 has 12 residues. CDR3 bases: TGCGCCAGCAGCCCCCTAGATGAAAAACTGTTTTTT. Its translation: CASSPLDEKLFF.

This clone was observed once. The V gene is TRBV14, the J gene TRBJ2-1, with 8 bases identical to TRBD2. V lost 2 bases and J lost 4; bases outside the gene matches: 1. The CDR3 has 14 amino acids. The V gene's germline CDR1 is SGHDN and CDR2 FVKESK. CDR3 DNA sequence: TGTGCCAGCAGCCAACTAGCGGGTTACAATGAGCAGTTCTTC. It yields the protein CASSQLAGYNEQFF.

About this clone: Its ends do not fully match the called genes, so a read error is possible. In the same sample, other DNA sequences code for this CDR3. The V call is TRBV12-3 or TRBV12-4, the J call TRBJ1-2; the match to TRBD1 covers 9 bases. The CDR3 has 13 amino acids. The CDR3 spells CASSLGQGYGYTF. The CDR3 region has the DNA TGTGCCAGCAGCTTAGGACAGGGGTATGGCTACACCTTC.

This chain links TRBV7-9 with TRBJ2-7; tentative D call: TRBD1 (6 bases). Germline CDR1 is SEHNR and CDR2 is FQNEAQ (reference sequence). The CDR3 is 14 residues long. V gave up 5 bases and J gave up 9 bases, with 20 bases separating them. The CDR3 DNA reads TGTGCCAGCAGCCCTGGACAGACAAGCTCCGTGCAGTACTTC. It specifies CASSPGQTSSVQYF.

V usage is TRBV18 and J usage is TRBJ2-1, with D possibly matching TRBD1 (5 bases). V was pared by 3 bases and J by 3 bases, with 9 bases between. The germline CDR1 and CDR2 sequences are KGHSH and LQKENI. CDR3 length equals 14 residues. CDR3 nucleotides: TGTGCCAGCTCACCCCAGACAGTCTACAATGAGCAGTTCTTC. This codes for CASSPQTVYNEQFF.

The chain recombines TRBV12-3 or TRBV12-4 with TRBJ2-1; 8 bases agree with TRBD2. V was clipped by 9 bases and J by 7 bases; unmatched bases: 8. The CDR3 length is 13 residues. The CDR3 region is CASHRGGENEQFF. CDR3 nucleotides: TGTGCCAGTCACCGGGGGGGGGAGAATGAGCAGTTCTTC.

V and J are TRBV6-5 and TRBJ2-2; D might be TRBD1 (6 bases). The CDR3 consists of 15 residues. Germline CDR1 and CDR2: MNHEY and SVGAGI. The V end lost 2 bases, the J end lost 0 bases, and 7 bases lay between the germline ends. In DNA form, the CDR3 reads TGTGCCAGCAGTTACAGGACAGCGAACACCGGGGAGCTGTTTTTT. This gives the protein CASSYRTANTGELFF.

This chain joins TRBV13 and TRBJ2-1; D uncertain. The CDR3 has 16 amino acids. CDR1 and CDR2 (germline): PRHDT, FYEKMQ (reference sequence). Trimming took off 5 bases at V and 5 bases at J, with 19 bases between the two ends. As DNA, the CDR3 is TGTGCCAGCAGCCCACCGTTGGAGTTGGCCCACAATGAGCAGTTCTTC. Translated: CASSPPLELAHNEQFF.

This clone appeared once. The rearrangement uses TRBV19 and TRBJ2-1; 11 bases fit TRBD2. The germline V gene encodes CDR1 LNHDA and CDR2 SQIVND (reference sequence). V lost 5 bases, J lost 6 bases, and 3 bases stayed unmatched. The CDR3 runs 14 residues. The CDR3 bases are TGTGCCAGTAGTGTAGCGGGAGGGCCCAATGAGCAGTTCTTC. It specifies CASSVAGGPNEQFF.